One sample yielded the 14 T cell receptor beta chains listed below, sequenced in a study of blood T cell repertoires in COVID-19. Sequencing was performed with immunoSEQ multiplex PCR; in TCRdb, only in-frame clones are kept and a portion is missing. The profile shows 95,000 to 150,000 clones, around 82% of them singletons. Sequencing was done on a sample of peripheral blood. The receptors stem from a human donor in a cohort sampled during active COVID-19.

This chain joins TRBV5-1 and TRBJ1-2; the match to TRBD1 covers 7 bases. The CDR3 is 14 residues long. V lost 6 bases to trimming and J lost 4 bases; unmatched junction nucleotides: 9. Germline CDR1 reads SGHRS; CDR2 reads YFSETQ. The CDR3 DNA reads as TGCGCCAGCAAACCGACAGGGTCGAGCTATGGCTACACCTTC. This encodes CASKPTGSSYGYTF. The complete variable domain, with remaining parts taken from reference TRBV5-1 and TRBJ1-2, reads KAGVTQTPRYLIKTRGQQVTLSCSPISGHRSVSWYQQTPGQGLQFLFEYFSETQRNKGNFPGRFSGRQFSNSRSEMNVSTLELGDSALYLCASKPTGSSYGYTFGSGTRLTVV.

The genes are TRBV28 and TRBJ2-1; 9 positions match TRBD2. The CDR3 totals 17 residues. The V segment lost 4 bases and the J segment 3 bases; nucleotides outside the gene matches: 10. CDR1 and CDR2 (germline): MDHEN, SYDVKM. The CDR3 DNA sequence: TGTGCCAGCAGTTCCCCCACCGGGACTAGCCTCTACAATGAGCAGTTCTTC. Its translation is CASSSPTGTSLYNEQFF.

The genes are TRBV11-2 and TRBJ2-5; 10 positions agree with TRBD2. Trimming at V came to 2 bases and at J to 1 base, leaving 10 bases not matched to a gene. Looked up from germline, CDR1 is SGHAT and CDR2 is FQNNGV. The CDR3 is made up of 18 amino acids. The chain's CDR3 is CASSLPLAGALIQETQYF. CDR3 sequence (DNA): TGTGCCAGCAGCTTACCGCTAGCGGGGGCCCTGATCCAAGAGACCCAGTACTTC.

The chain has TRBV18 and TRBJ1-2; TRBD1 aligns across 9 bases. Germline V CDR1 and CDR2: KGHSH, LQKENI. J gave up 7 bases and V 0 bases, and 15 bases lay outside the gene matches. There are 18 residues in the CDR3. CDR3 nucleotide sequence: TGTGCCAGCTCACCACCGGTGGGGACAGGGTTTAATTCGGTTGGCTACACCTTC. Amino acids: CASSPPVGTGFNSVGYTF.

V and J are TRBV3-1 (or the pseudogene TRBV3-2) and TRBJ2-2; weak D call: TRBD1 (5 bases). CDR1 and CDR2 from the germline V gene are LGHDT and YNNKEL (reference sequence). The germline V and J ends were trimmed by 0 bases and 2 bases, with 10 bases remaining between them. The CDR3 runs 16 residues. CDR3 sequence (DNA): TGTGCCAGCAGCCAAGACGGCAGGGCCAACACCGGGGAGCTGTTTTTT. It is translated as CASSQDGRANTGELFF.

The chain carries TRBV10-3 and TRBJ1-3; possibly TRBD1 for D (6 bases). V gave up 3 bases and J gave up 0 bases, with 12 bases separating them. This CDR3 is built from 16 residues. Germline loops: CDR1 ENHRY, CDR2 SYGVKD. The CDR3 spells CAISDLGQSSGNTIYF. Here the CDR3 DNA reads TGTGCCATCAGTGATCTTGGACAGAGCTCTGGAAACACCATATATTTT.

The V and J genes are TRBV11-2 and TRBJ2-7; D possibly corresponds to TRBD1 (6 bases). Germline V gene data show CDR1 as SGHAT and CDR2 as FQNNGV. V dropped 3 bases and J dropped 3 bases, with 9 bases sitting between them. This CDR3 has 13 amino acids. The CDR3, as DNA: TGTGCCAGCAGCTTTGGGGGACACTACGAGCAGTACTTC. Residues: CASSFGGHYEQYF.

This clone came up once. DNA of the CDR3: TGCGCCAGCAGTGCCCATAGGCAGGGGACTGAAGCTTTCTTT. As protein: CASSAHRQGTEAFF. The J gene is TRBJ1-1, the V gene TRBV10-1, with D perhaps matching TRBD1 (6 bases). Germline CDR1 and CDR2: WNHNN and SYGVQD (reference sequence). The CDR3 consists of 14 residues. V was cut by 4 bases and J by 5 bases, with 14 bases left in between.

V usage is TRBV9 and J usage is TRBJ2-1; no clear D. The germline CDR1 and CDR2 sequences are SGDLS and YYNGEE. Trimming left V 0 bases short and J 9 bases short, with 7 bases between. The CDR3 has 12 amino acids. This CDR3 reads CASSVARGEQFF. CDR3 coding DNA: TGTGCCAGCAGCGTAGCTCGAGGTGAGCAGTTCTTC.

The chain employs TRBV6-1 and TRBJ1-2; 10 positions agree with TRBD1. CDR1 and CDR2 from the germline V gene are MNHNS and SASEGT. J was trimmed by 0 bases and V by 2 bases; bases with no gene match: 3. The CDR3 contains 16 residues. CDR3: CASSEPGQGTNYGYTF. The CDR3 DNA reads TGTGCCAGCAGTGAACCGGGACAGGGGACTAACTATGGCTACACCTTC.

V and J are TRBV18 and TRBJ2-6, with TRBD2 as a possible D gene (5 bases). CDR3 length: 16 residues. Germline V gene data show CDR1 as KGHSH and CDR2 as LQKENI. V was trimmed by 2 bases and J by 0 bases, leaving 8 bases between them. The CDR3 nucleotides are TGTGCCAGCTCACCAGAGCGGAGCTCTGGGGCCAACGTCCTGACTTTC. It yields the protein CASSPERSSGANVLTF.

V and J are TRBV11-2 and TRBJ2-7; D call uncertain. This CDR3 comprises 12 residues. The V gene's germline CDR1 is SGHAT and CDR2 FQNNGV. Trimming left V 3 bases short and J 0 bases short, with 3 bases between. The CDR3: CASSFSSYEQYF. For the CDR3, the DNA is TGTGCCAGCAGCTTCAGCTCCTACGAGCAGTACTTC.

The rearrangement links TRBV7-2 to TRBJ2-3; possibly TRBD2 for D (5 bases). There are 15 residues in the CDR3. Between the trimmed V and J ends, which lost 5 bases and 1 base, there was a span of 13 bases. CDR1 is SGHTA and CDR2 is FQGNSA in the germline V gene. The CDR3 DNA reads TGTGCCAGCAGCCTCTGGACGGAGGGCACAGATACGCAGTATTTT. Amino acid sequence: CASSLWTEGTDTQYF. Using reference TRBV7-2 and TRBJ2-3 for the parts outside the CDR3, the full variable domain is GAGVSQSPSNKVTEKGKDVELRCDPISGHTALYWYRQSLGQGLEFLIYFQGNSAPDKSGLPSDRFSAERTGGSVSTLTIQRTQQEDSAVYLCASSLWTEGTDTQYFGPGTRLTVL.

The chain recombines TRBV19 with TRBJ2-3, with D possibly TRBD2 on 5 matching bases. The germline V gene has CDR1 LNHDA and CDR2 SQIVND (reference sequence). The CDR3 spans 13 residues. Trimming shortened V by 5 bases and J by 4 bases, and 10 bases separated the two germline ends. Here the CDR3 DNA reads TGTGCCAGTAGTCTGAGGGTGGCAGATACGCAGTATTTT. The encoded protein is CASSLRVADTQYF.